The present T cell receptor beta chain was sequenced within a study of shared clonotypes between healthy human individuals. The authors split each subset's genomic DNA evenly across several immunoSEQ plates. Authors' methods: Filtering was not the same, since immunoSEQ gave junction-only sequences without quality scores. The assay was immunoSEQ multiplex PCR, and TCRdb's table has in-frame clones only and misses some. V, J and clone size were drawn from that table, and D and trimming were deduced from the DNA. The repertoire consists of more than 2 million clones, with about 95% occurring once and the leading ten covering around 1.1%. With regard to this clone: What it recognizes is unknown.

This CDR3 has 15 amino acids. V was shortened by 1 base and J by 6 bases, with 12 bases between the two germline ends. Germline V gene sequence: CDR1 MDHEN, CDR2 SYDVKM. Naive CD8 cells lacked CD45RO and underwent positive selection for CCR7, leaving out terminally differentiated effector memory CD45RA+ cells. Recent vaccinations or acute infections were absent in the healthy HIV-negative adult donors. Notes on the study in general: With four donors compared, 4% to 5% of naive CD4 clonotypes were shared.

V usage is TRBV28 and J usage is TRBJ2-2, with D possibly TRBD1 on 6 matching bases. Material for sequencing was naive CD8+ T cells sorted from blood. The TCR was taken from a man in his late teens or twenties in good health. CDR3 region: CASSLYRQVPGELFF. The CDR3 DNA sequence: TGTGCCAGCAGTTTATACAGACAGGTTCCCGGGGAGCTGTTTTTT.